One sample yielded the 4 T cell receptor beta chains listed below, sequenced in a study of response to subunit inactivated influenza vaccine. TCRdb reanalysed the RT-PCR reads using MiXCR and keeps one entry per CDR3 protein. This table holds 650,000 to 800,000 distinct CDR3 sequences, approximately 18% found once. The sample consisted of PBMCs from blood, taken 4 to 6 days after vaccination. The receptors derive from a man between 45 and 60 years old who received an inactivated influenza vaccine.

The chain employs TRBV12-3 or TRBV12-4 and TRBJ2-7; possible D gene TRBD2, 6 bases. There are 16 residues in the CDR3. Trimming stripped 1 base from V and 0 bases from J, with 13 bases between. The CDR3 protein is CASSLVGGFSSYEQYF. CDR3 nucleotides: TGTGCCAGCAGTTTAGTCGGGGGATTCAGCTCCTACGAGCAGTACTTC.

The table lists this clonotype with a few counts. The V call is TRBV3-1, the J call TRBJ2-7, with 9 bases aligning to TRBD2. The trim removed 1 base at V and 9 bases at J, leaving 13 bases unmatched. The germline CDR1 and CDR2 sequences are LGHDT and YNNKEL (reference sequence). The CDR3 has 16 residues. Here the CDR3 reads CASSQGMTSGLSAQYF. The CDR3, as DNA: TGTGCCAGCAGCCAAGGAATGACTAGCGGCCTTTCTGCGCAGTACTTC.

This clonotype has a count of ten or more. V usage is TRBV29-1 and J usage is TRBJ2-1; 8 bases match TRBD1. This CDR3 region has 14 residues. Losses at the gene ends were 6 bases for V and 5 bases for J; bases not matched to a gene: 9. The germline V gene has CDR1 SQVTM and CDR2 ANQGSEA. DNA for the CDR3: TGCAGCGTGCCCTTTGACAGGGGTGACAATGAGCAGTTCTTC. Amino acid sequence: CSVPFDRGDNEQFF.

The CDR3 spells CASSLASSRGTEAFF. CDR3 sequence (DNA): TGTGCCAGCAGCTTGGCAAGTTCACGGGGGACTGAAGCTTTCTTT. The V and J genes are TRBV5-5 and TRBJ1-1; tentative D call: TRBD1 (5 bases). CDR3 length: 15 residues. Germline values: CDR1 SGHKS, CDR2 YYEKEE (reference sequence). Deletions cut 0 bases from V and 5 bases from J, with 14 bases between.